This T cell receptor beta chain was observed in a study of T cell changes during pregnancy in multiple sclerosis. The table came from immunoSEQ multiplex PCR; TCRdb's copy has only in-frame clones and leaves some out. The repertoire consists of approximately 89,000 clones, with approximately 95% occurring once and the leading ten covering about 1.7%. This CDR3 is built from 14 residues. Germline V lookup: CDR1 MDHEN, CDR2 SYDVKM. Trimming pared 1 base from V and 0 bases from J, leaving 5 bases between. The chain links TRBV28 to TRBJ2-3; D gene ambiguous. The sequence came from a female donor in good health, enrolled as a control in a pregnancy study. The sequenced sample was peripheral blood, obtained after pregnancy. In DNA form, the CDR3 reads TGTGCCAGCAGTTTATCTTCCAGCACAGATACGCAGTATTTT. Translated, it gives CASSLSSSTDTQYF.